A single T cell receptor (beta chain) is shown here with its context. Antigen unknown. This entry belongs to a study of type 1 and type 2 diabetes patients. Study in general: From PBMCs, CD4+ and CD8+ T cells were isolated by magnetic microbeads.

After removal of 5 bases from V and 6 bases from J, the junction contained 7 bases not matched to a gene. Germline V gives CDR1 SGHNT, CDR2 YENEEA. There are 14 residues in the CDR3. The study's findings and limits: Groups were not age- or gender-matched, which may bias interpretation. With limited T2D and control samples, some T1D-only expanded clones may not be T1D-specific. In CD4+ and CD8+ T cells, type 2 diabetes diversity exceeded type 1.

Genomic DNA was the PCR template. The TCR beta CDR3 region was amplified using 30 forward and 13 reverse primers. TCRdb itself ran the multiplex PCR reads through MiXCR, one entry per CDR3 protein. The table records more than 250,000 distinct CDR3 sequences, more than 45% of them present only once. The sequence was obtained from a man aged 18 to 35 with type 2 diabetes. The sample comprised peripheral blood mononuclear cells (PBMCs). This chain joins TRBV11-3 and TRBJ1-2, with 9 bases matching TRBD1. The CDR3 is CASSEGQGKNGYTF. CDR3 sequence (DNA): TGTGCCAGCAGCGAGGGACAGGGCAAAAATGGCTACACCTTC.